The rows below give T cell receptor beta chains drawn from one sample of a study of technical replicates of blood from several donors. TCRdb keeps only in-frame clones here, not all; method: immunoSEQ multiplex PCR. The sample contains about 88,000 clones, around 90% of which appear only once. Sequenced: T cells isolated from PBMCs. The receptors come from a human donor in good health. Each CDR3 is given with its conserved first and last residue. A D gene is named only where the DNA matches it firmly.

d_call	v_call	cdr3_aa
.	TRBV2	CASRANSGPNEKLFF
TRBD1	TRBV7-9	CASSPRDRGRSTEAFF
TRBD1	TRBV18	CASSREQGSVYEQYF
.	TRBV4-1	CASSQEGEGTPEAFF
TRBD1	TRBV5-4	CASSLQGNNYGYTF
.	TRBV29-1	CSVEDGLGGTQYF
TRBD1	TRBV4-1	CASSQWDRNSPLHF
.	TRBV29-1	CSVIVVAGELFF
TRBD1	TRBV18	CASSLYPTGRNEKLFF
TRBD2	TRBV6-1	CASSEYGRDGDEQYF
TRBD2	TRBV10-1	CASSESLVIAGAGEQFF
.	TRBV28	CASSHSLYGYTF
.	TRBV6-1	CASSQRAHTDTQYF
TRBD2	TRBV9	CASSVSGGALDEQFF
.	TRBV7-9	CASSLDVGPRNTIYF
TRBD2	TRBV2	CASSRGVAGGYNEQFF
.	TRBV15	CATSRVTSTDTQYF
.	TRBV14	CASSQVRAGEAFF
.	TRBV6-1	CATMMGGAEAFF
.	TRBV25-1	CASSGGVTDDNSPLHF
TRBD1	TRBV12-5	CASGLGQGVNEQYF
.	TRBV28	CASNYAAVNIQYF
.	TRBV4-2	CASSPWSEANVLTF
.	TRBV28	CASSLQGVNEKLFF
TRBD2	TRBV27	CASNVFGGSSSLHPYNEQFF
.	TRBV29-1	CSACVFLNTEAFF
TRBD2	TRBV5-4	CASSFYSGSGYNEQFF
TRBD2	TRBV11-3	CASSPEGGREFYNEQFF
TRBD1	TRBV2	CASSRSGTGTGETQYF
TRBD1	TRBV19	CASMGQGATEAFF
TRBD1	TRBV9	CASSLNRDRVAYEQYF
.	TRBV7-9	CASQGTFNQPQHF
TRBD2	TRBV14	CASSQVGGVAGLNTGELFF
.	TRBV5-1	CASSLAGFRDSYGHGYTF
TRBD1	TRBV20-1	CSARGGQGYTF
.	TRBV11-2	CASSPVGSDGELFF
.	TRBV28	CASSLRTFNTGELFF
TRBD1	TRBV12-5	CASGGTGTAFF
TRBD2	TRBV11-2	CASSSRGRAYTGELFF
TRBD2	TRBV4-1	CASSQGLAGVFAYEQYF
.	TRBV14	CASSLSRTDTQYF
TRBD1	TRBV7-2	CASSLDRDLYEQYF
TRBD1	TRBV29-1	CSVNQGAGTGELFF
TRBD2	TRBV10-3	CAISESRAGGVRDGAETQYF
.	TRBV20-1	CSAKGGDDQHF
TRBD1	TRBV2	CASRTTGGTGELFF
.	TRBV5-1	CASSISGANSPLHF
TRBD1	TRBV6-5	CASSRTGTEQYF
.	TRBV27	CASSKGLRDTQYF
TRBD2	TRBV4-2	CASSQVLAEYEQYF
.	TRBV27	CASSLGTPAGLVRYEQYF
TRBD1	TRBV2	CASSDLRGDTEAFF
TRBD1	TRBV7-9	CASSLLGAGGVNSPLHF
.	TRBV9	CASSSGVGIPESPSYEQYF
TRBD2	TRBV5-1	CASRREGGRQTKVKNIQYF
TRBD1	TRBV4-1	CASSPTGEYNEQFF
.	TRBV2	CASSAEWGLEGGNQPQHF